This paragraph covers one T cell receptor beta chain sequence. Its target is not known. The data belong to a study of cytomegalovirus exposure and HLA in healthy donors. The PCR had 60 Vbeta and 13 Jbeta primers. Using immunoSEQ multiplex PCR, the repertoire was profiled, and TCRdb retains in-frame clones only, with some absent. The sample has tens of thousands of clones; about 78% are singletons. Study-wide findings and caveats: Across donors, sequencing depth was assumed by presence/absence analyses to be roughly uniform.

The CDR3 is 11 amino acids. After removal of 5 bases from V and 14 bases from J, the junction contained 8 bases not matched to a gene. Germline V CDR1 and CDR2: DFQATT, SNEGSKA (reference sequence). This chain uses TRBV20-1 with TRBJ2-1, with 8 nucleotides matching TRBD2. The sequence was collected from a woman in her thirties or forties in good health and CMV-seropositive. What was sequenced was PBMCs. The DNA of the CDR3 is TGCAGTGCTCCCCAGGGGACTAGGGAGTTCTTC. Translation: CSAPQGTREFF.